Presented here are 4 T cell receptor beta chains from one specimen sequenced in a study of blood T cell repertoires in COVID-19. Data came from immunoSEQ multiplex PCR; TCRdb stores just in-frame clones and leaves some out. Here the sample spans some 120,000 clones, 85% to 90% being singletons. Sequenced material: peripheral blood. The receptors were gathered from a man over 45 with acute or convalescent COVID-19.

V and J are TRBV5-1 and TRBJ1-2, with 7 bases aligning to TRBD1. The germline V gene has CDR1 SGHRS and CDR2 YFSETQ. With 2 bases clipped from V and 0 bases from J, the junction kept 7 bases outside the gene matches. CDR3 length: 16 residues. CDR3 nucleotide sequence: TGCGCCAGCAGCTTTGACCCGGGACAGACTAACTATGGCTACACCTTC. Residues: CASSFDPGQTNYGYTF.

This chain connects TRBV29-1 to TRBJ1-4, with a tentative D call TRBD1 (5 bases). This CDR3 region has 15 residues. Trimming removed 8 bases from V and 6 bases from J, with 22 bases in between. Per the germline V gene, CDR1 is SQVTM and CDR2 is ANQGSEA. The CDR3 spells CSFPAGWGGDEKLFF. The CDR3 bases are TGCAGCTTCCCCGCCGGGTGGGGGGGGGATGAAAAACTGTTTTTT. Filled out from reference TRBV29-1 and TRBJ1-4, the complete variable domain reads SAVISQKPSRDICQRGTSLTIQCQVDSQVTMMFWYRQQPGQSLTLIATANQGSEATYESGFVIDKFPISRPNLTFSTLTVSNMSPEDSSIYLCSFPAGWGGDEKLFFGSGTQLSVL.

The rearrangement links TRBV6-4 to TRBJ2-3; possibly TRBD1 for D (5 bases). There are 14 residues in the CDR3. In germline, CDR1 is MRHNA, CDR2 SNTAGT. V dropped 5 bases and J dropped 2 bases, with 11 bases sitting between them. As DNA, the CDR3 is TGTGCCAGCAGTCCGACGACAGTCACAGATACGCAGTATTTT. Residues: CASSPTTVTDTQYF.

V and J are TRBV6-2 or TRBV6-3 and TRBJ1-1; tentatively, D is TRBD1 (5 bases). V dropped 6 bases and J dropped 6 bases, with 11 bases sitting between them. The CDR3 has 12 amino acids. Germline V CDR1 and CDR2: MNHEY, SVGEGT. DNA of the CDR3: TGTGCCAGCAGCAAGACAGAATCTGAAGCTTTCTTT. It yields the protein CASSKTESEAFF.